These T cell receptor beta chains were read from a single sample in a study of response to subunit inactivated influenza vaccine. MiXCR, applied by TCRdb to the RT-PCR reads, yields one record per CDR3 protein. The table includes about 180,000 distinct CDR3 sequences, about a tenth detected once. The material sequenced was non-naive T cells sorted from PBMCs, taken on the day of vaccination. The source of these receptors is a man aged 50-60 years who received an inactivated influenza vaccine. Each CDR3 is given with its conserved first and last residue. A D gene is named only where the DNA matches it firmly. Part of the rows lack a size; the others show once, few, many or a class for expanded clones.

J gene,clone size,V gene,D gene,CDR3 protein,CDR3 DNA
TRBJ2-1,few,TRBV6-5,.,CASSYSGRSYNEQFF,TGTGCCAGCAGTTACAGCGGGCGCTCCTACAATGAGCAGTTCTTC
TRBJ2-5,many,TRBV7-2,TRBD2,CASSRDASGGETQYF,TGTGCCAGCAGCCGTGATGCTAGCGGAGGAGAGACCCAGTACTTC
TRBJ2-2,many,TRBV28,.,CASSSPRVFSNTGELFF,TGTGCCAGCAGTTCCCCCCGGGTCTTTTCGAACACCGGGGAGCTGTTTTTT
TRBJ2-4,.,TRBV3-1,TRBD2,CASSQGGRGLTKNIQYF,TGTGCCAGCAGCCAAGGTGGGAGGGGCCTTACCAAAAACATTCAGTACTTC
TRBJ2-5,.,TRBV7-9,.,CASSLYGGEDTETQYF,TGTGCCAGCAGCTTATATGGGGGTGAGGATACGGAGACCCAGTACTTC
TRBJ2-5,many,TRBV4-1,.,CASSHPRSGGFGETQYF,TGCGCCAGCAGCCACCCCCGTTCAGGAGGATTCGGAGAGACCCAGTACTTC
TRBJ2-2,few,TRBV10-2,.,CASRDVGSGELFF,TGCGCCAGCAGAGATGTGGGTTCCGGGGAGCTGTTTTTT
TRBJ1-4,few,TRBV12-3/TRBV12-4,.,CASSREGYEKLFF,TGTGCCAGCTCTCGGGAAGGGTATGAAAAACTGTTTTTT
TRBJ2-1,few,TRBV6-2/TRBV6-3,TRBD2,CASSSPLAGGSYNEQFF,TGTGCCAGCAGTTCGCCACTAGCGGGGGGATCCTACAATGAGCAGTTCTTC
TRBJ2-5,many,TRBV12-3/TRBV12-4,TRBD2,CASSTGTSGGVGTQYF,TGTGCCAGCAGTACCGGGACTAGCGGGGGAGTTGGGACCCAGTACTTC
TRBJ1-4,.,TRBV11-1,.,CASSHGRTNEKLFF,TGTGCCAGCAGCCATGGTAGAACTAATGAAAAACTGTTTTTT
TRBJ2-7,many,TRBV7-2,.,CASSYIDGYEQYF,TGTGCCAGCAGCTACATAGACGGATACGAGCAGTACTTC
TRBJ2-7,few,TRBV18,TRBD2,CASSPQLGAGSYEQYF,TGTGCCAGCTCTCCGCAATTGGGAGCGGGATCCTACGAGCAGTACTTC
TRBJ2-1,many,TRBV27,.,CASSLGGGWNEQFF,TGTGCCAGCAGTTTAGGCGGCGGGTGGAATGAGCAGTTCTTC
TRBJ2-7,.,TRBV20-1,TRBD1,CSASLSWDRGHEQYF,TGCAGTGCTAGTTTGTCTTGGGACAGGGGTCACGAGCAGTACTTC
TRBJ2-4,.,TRBV7-2,.,CASSLVVSSGNIQYF,TGTGCCAGCAGCTTAGTCGTCTCAAGCGGAAACATTCAGTACTTC
TRBJ2-1,many,TRBV29-1,.,CSVSTSSYNEQFF,TGCAGCGTTTCGACGAGCTCCTACAATGAGCAGTTCTTC
TRBJ2-7,many,TRBV20-1,.,CSARVDYEQYF,TGCAGTGCTAGAGTAGATTACGAGCAGTACTTC
TRBJ1-2,few,TRBV7-2,TRBD1,CASSFRDRSNLGYTF,TGTGCCAGCAGCTTCAGGGACAGAAGTAACTTGGGCTACACCTTC
TRBJ2-7,.,TRBV4-1,TRBD2,CASSQRTSGGPISSYEQYF,TGCGCCAGCAGCCAAAGGACTAGCGGGGGGCCCATAAGCTCCTACGAGCAGTACTTC
TRBJ1-2,.,TRBV7-8,TRBD1,CASSLAGTGYGYTF,TGTGCCAGCAGCTTAGCCGGGACAGGGTATGGCTACACCTTC
TRBJ2-7,few,TRBV4-2,TRBD1,CASSPRPGTGYEQYF,TGTGCCAGCAGCCCTCGCCCCGGGACAGGATACGAGCAGTACTTC
TRBJ1-5,many,TRBV7-2,.,CASSLGRGAGSNQPQHF,TGTGCCAGCAGCTTAGGACGGGGGGCTGGAAGCAATCAGCCCCAGCATTTT
TRBJ2-6,few,TRBV19,.,CASRKQGSGANVLTF,TGTGCCAGCAGAAAACAGGGATCCGGGGCCAACGTCCTGACTTTC
TRBJ1-4,.,TRBV18,TRBD1,CASSPQPQGAKLFF,TGTGCCAGCTCACCCCAACCACAGGGGGCGAAACTGTTTTTT
TRBJ2-7,.,TRBV7-2,TRBD2,CASSPLSGRVYEQYF,TGTGCCAGCAGCCCACTAAGCGGGAGGGTCTACGAGCAGTACTTC
TRBJ2-7,many,TRBV12-3/TRBV12-4,.,CASSLNRGGLDTYEQYF,TGTGCCAGCAGTTTGAACAGGGGGGGACTAGATACCTACGAGCAGTACTTC
TRBJ2-1,.,TRBV10-3,TRBD2,CAISAGTSGRAVEQFF,TGTGCCATCAGTGCGGGGACTAGCGGGAGGGCCGTTGAGCAGTTCTTC
TRBJ2-7,.,TRBV5-5,.,CASGPGVLSHYEQYF,TGTGCCAGCGGCCCCGGGGTCCTTAGCCATTACGAGCAGTACTTC
TRBJ2-2,many,TRBV5-1,TRBD1,CASSLAATGNGELFF,TGCGCCAGCAGCTTGGCGGCGACAGGGAACGGGGAGCTGTTTTTT
TRBJ1-6,many,TRBV12-3/TRBV12-4,.,CASSLGNSPLHF,TGTGCCAGCAGTTTGGGGAATTCACCCCTCCACTTT
TRBJ2-2,many,TRBV19,TRBD2,CASSMASGGAGELFF,TGTGCCAGTAGTATGGCTAGCGGTGGGGCCGGGGAGCTGTTTTTT
TRBJ2-5,.,TRBV3-1,.,CASSQDPTGRGGETQYF,TGTGCCAGCAGCCAAGACCCCACTGGCCGTGGGGGAGAGACCCAGTACTTC
TRBJ2-5,.,TRBV3-1,TRBD2,CACSQGGSGGIQETQYF,TGTGCCTGCAGCCAAGGAGGAAGCGGGGGGATCCAAGAGACCCAGTACTTC
TRBJ2-3,.,TRBV5-6,TRBD1,CASSYDRTGTDTQYF,TGTGCCAGCAGCTATGATCGGACAGGGACAGATACGCAGTATTTT
TRBJ2-3,.,TRBV4-2,TRBD2,CASSPTSGVTDTQYF,TGTGCCAGCAGTCCGACTAGCGGGGTTACAGATACGCAGTATTTT
TRBJ1-2,.,TRBV5-6,TRBD1,CASGRQGRILAYGYTF,TGTGCCAGCGGACGACAGGGGAGGATTCTAGCCTATGGCTACACCTTC
TRBJ2-7,few,TRBV14,TRBD2,CASSQDRGSGGARGEQYF,TGTGCCAGCAGCCAAGATCGGGGTAGCGGGGGGGCACGCGGAGAGCAGTACTTC
TRBJ2-7,few,TRBV2,TRBD1,CASGPGQGPLRPYEQYF,TGTGCCAGCGGACCGGGACAGGGCCCTCTCCGCCCCTACGAGCAGTACTTC
TRBJ2-2,.,TRBV7-3,.,CASSLSPGTRGTGELFF,TGTGCCAGCAGCTTAAGCCCCGGGACTCGGGGGACCGGGGAGCTGTTTTTT
TRBJ2-3,.,TRBV24-1,TRBD1,CAASEGRGGSSATQYF,TGTGCCGCCAGTGAAGGACGAGGGGGCTCATCCGCTACGCAGTATTTT
TRBJ1-4,.,TRBV29-1,.,CSVDALSSEEKLFF,TGCAGCGTTGATGCTCTCTCTTCCGAAGAAAAACTGTTTTTT
TRBJ1-1,many,TRBV29-1,.,CSVEVGGTFEAFF,TGCAGCGTTGAAGTGGGGGGAACTTTTGAAGCTTTCTTT
TRBJ2-2,.,TRBV12-3/TRBV12-4,.,CASTQGGSTGELFF,TGTGCCAGCACTCAAGGGGGGAGCACCGGGGAGCTGTTTTTT
TRBJ1-1,.,TRBV24-1,TRBD1,CATSDSRTGDTEAFF,TGTGCCACCAGTGATTCCCGGACAGGGGACACTGAAGCTTTCTTT
TRBJ2-2,.,TRBV10-3,TRBD1,CAISGLDREAGELFF,TGTGCCATCAGCGGCCTGGACAGGGAGGCCGGGGAGCTGTTTTTT